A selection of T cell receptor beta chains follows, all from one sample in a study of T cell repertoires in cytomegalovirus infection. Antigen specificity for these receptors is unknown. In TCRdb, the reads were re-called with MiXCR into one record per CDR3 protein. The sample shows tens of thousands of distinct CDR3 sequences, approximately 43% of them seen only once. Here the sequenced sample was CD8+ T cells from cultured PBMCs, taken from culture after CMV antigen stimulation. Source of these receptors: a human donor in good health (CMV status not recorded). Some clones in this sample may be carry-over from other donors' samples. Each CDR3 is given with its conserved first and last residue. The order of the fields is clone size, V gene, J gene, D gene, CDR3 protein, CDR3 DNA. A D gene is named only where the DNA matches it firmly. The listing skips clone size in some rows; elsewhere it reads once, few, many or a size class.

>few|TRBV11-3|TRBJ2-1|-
CASSLGGTGWLNEQFF
TGTGCCAGCAGCCTGGGGGGGACAGGTTGGCTCAATGAGCAGTTCTTC
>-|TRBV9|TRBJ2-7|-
CASSVSRDGLSYEQYF
TGTGCCAGCAGCGTATCCCGGGACGGCTTGTCCTACGAGCAGTACTTC
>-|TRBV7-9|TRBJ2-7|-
CASSLHYEQYF
TGTGCCAGCAGCTTGCACTACGAGCAGTACTTC
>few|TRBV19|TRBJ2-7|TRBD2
CASSHETSGYEQYF
TGTGCCAGTAGTCATGAGACTAGCGGGTACGAGCAGTACTTC
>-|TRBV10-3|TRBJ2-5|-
CAISGGWGPQETQYF
TGTGCCATCAGTGGGGGGTGGGGGCCCCAAGAGACCCAGTACTTC
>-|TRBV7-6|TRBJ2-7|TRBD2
CASSLELADSYEQYF
TGTGCCAGCAGCTTAGAACTAGCGGACTCCTACGAGCAGTACTTC
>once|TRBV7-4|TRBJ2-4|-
CASSPPGGNIQYF
TGTGCCAGCAGCCCTCCTGGAGGTAACATTCAGTACTTC
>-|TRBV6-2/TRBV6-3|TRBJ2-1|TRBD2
CASTQTSPSSYNEQFF
TGTGCCAGCACCCAGACTAGCCCGAGCTCCTACAATGAGCAGTTCTTC
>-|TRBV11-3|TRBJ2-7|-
CASSLNNPYEQYF
TGTGCCAGCAGCTTAAACAACCCCTACGAGCAGTACTTC
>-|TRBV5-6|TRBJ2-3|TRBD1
CASSGRDRGGEDTQYF
TGTGCCAGCAGCGGCCGGGACAGGGGCGGCGAAGATACGCAGTATTTT
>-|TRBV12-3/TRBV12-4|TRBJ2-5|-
CASSLVARETQYF
TGTGCCAGCAGTTTAGTGGCTAGGGAGACCCAGTACTTC
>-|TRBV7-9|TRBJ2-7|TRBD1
CASSRTGDEQYF
TGTGCCAGCAGCAGAACAGGGGACGAGCAGTACTTC
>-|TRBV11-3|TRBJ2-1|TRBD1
CASSPRRGHEQFF
TGTGCCAGCAGCCCGCGTAGGGGGCATGAGCAGTTCTTC
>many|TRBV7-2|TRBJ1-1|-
CASSLEIMNTEAFF
TGTGCCAGCAGCTTGGAAATCATGAACACTGAAGCTTTCTTT
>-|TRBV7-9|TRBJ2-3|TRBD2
CASSLGLAGNTDTQYF
TGTGCCAGCAGCTTGGGACTAGCGGGGAACACAGATACGCAGTATTTT
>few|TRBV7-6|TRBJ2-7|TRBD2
CASSPAGWPYEQYF
TGTGCCAGCAGCCCAGCGGGGTGGCCCTACGAGCAGTACTTC
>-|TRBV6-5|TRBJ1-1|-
CASREHLNTEAFF
TGTGCCAGCCGTGAACATTTGAACACTGAAGCTTTCTTT
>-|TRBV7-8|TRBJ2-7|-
CASSLDPRATEQYF
TGTGCCAGCAGCTTAGATCCTCGGGCGACCGAGCAGTACTTC
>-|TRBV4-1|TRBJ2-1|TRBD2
CASSQAQGLADPSSYNEQFF
TGCGCCAGCAGCCAAGCTCAGGGACTAGCGGACCCAAGCTCCTACAATGAGCAGTTCTTC
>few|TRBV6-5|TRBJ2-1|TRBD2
CASSYTSLGSGREQFF
TGTGCCAGCAGTTACACATCCTTAGGTAGCGGGAGGGAGCAGTTCTTC
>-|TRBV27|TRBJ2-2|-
CASSDWGELFF
TGTGCCAGCAGTGACTGGGGGGAGCTGTTTTTT
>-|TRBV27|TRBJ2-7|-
CASSFSPGTRSVYEQYF
TGTGCCAGCAGTTTCTCCCCCGGGACACGGTCTGTGTACGAGCAGTACTTC